This TCR beta chain comes out of a study of breast tumors, draining lymph nodes, adjacent tissues. Study results and caveats: Tumor TCR diversity was below lymph nodes but above nontumor tissue. The data were judged consistent with most tumor T cells coming from lymph node and expanding in tumor.

The CDR3 covers 16 residues. The V and J ends lost 0 bases and 3 bases respectively, with 13 bases between them. The germline CDR1 and CDR2 sequences are SGHNT and YYREEE (reference sequence). This clonotype was seen a handful of times. The target antigen is unknown. TCRdb re-derived calls from the multiplex PCR reads in MiXCR, one entry per CDR3 protein. The data hold 90,000 to 120,000 distinct CDR3 sequences, with 21% observed a single time. Breast cancer patients provided tissue from their axillary draining lymph nodes. The specimen sequenced was axillary lymph node tissue. This receptor was identified in a female donor with breast cancer. Some clones in this sample may be carry-over from other donors' samples. The rearrangement uses TRBV5-4 and TRBJ2-1; perhaps TRBD1 as D (5 bases). The CDR3 is CASSLAGMGFYNEQFF. In DNA, the CDR3 is TGTGCCAGCAGCTTGGCAGGGATGGGTTTCTACAATGAGCAGTTCTTC. Using reference TRBV5-4 and TRBJ2-1 for the parts outside the CDR3, the full variable domain is ETGVTQSPTHLIKTRGQQVTLRCSSQSGHNTVSWYQQALGQGPQFIFQYYREEENGRGNFPPRFSGLQFPNYSSELNVNALELDDSALYLCASSLAGMGFYNEQFFGPGTRLTVL.